The 5 T cell receptor beta chains below come from one sample, sequenced in a study of T cell responses to AZD1222 COVID-19 vaccine. The assay was immunoSEQ multiplex PCR, and TCRdb's table has in-frame clones only and misses some. In the table there are around 190,000 clones, around 88% of which are singletons. The sequencing here drew on peripheral blood, taken 28 days after the second AZD1222 dose. Receptors were obtained from an adult who received the AZD1222 COVID-19 vaccine.

V is TRBV9 and J is TRBJ2-1, with D perhaps TRBD1 (6 bases). The germline CDR1 and CDR2 sequences are SGDLS and YYNGEE. This CDR3 is built from 14 residues. V lost 0 bases, J lost 9 bases, and 13 bases lay in between. In nucleotides, the CDR3 is TGTGCCAGCAGCGTAGAACCCCAGGGGAGTGAGCAGTTCTTC. Amino acid sequence: CASSVEPQGSEQFF.

This clone was picked up one time. This sequence joins TRBV5-4 and TRBJ1-6; no definite D call. The germline gives CDR1 SGHNT, CDR2 YYREEE (reference sequence). Trimming removed 0 bases at V and 9 bases at J, with 16 bases between. This CDR3 is 16 amino acids long. DNA of the CDR3: TGTGCCAGCAGCTTGGCCGCGACCTTATACGGTTCACCCCTCCACTTT. This translates into CASSLAATLYGSPLHF.

The chain is built from TRBV27 and TRBJ1-1; 9 bases map to TRBD1. The CDR3 covers 13 residues. V trimming: 7 bases; J trimming: 8 bases; junction bases outside the gene matches: 8. Germline values: CDR1 MNHEY, CDR2 SMNVEV (reference sequence). CDR3 loop: CASNPQGAREAFF. Written as DNA, the CDR3 is TGTGCCAGCAACCCACAGGGGGCGAGAGAAGCTTTCTTT.

J is TRBJ1-5 and V is TRBV5-1; D not resolved. The CDR3 sequence is 15 residues long. Germline V gene lookup returns CDR1 SGHRS and CDR2 YFSETQ. V dropped 5 bases and J dropped 2 bases, with 14 bases sitting between them. The CDR3 protein is CASSRGIGGNQPQHF. The DNA for the CDR3 is TGCGCCAGCAGTCGAGGGATCGGTGGCAATCAGCCCCAGCATTTT.

The rearrangement joins TRBV3-1 (or the pseudogene TRBV3-2) to TRBJ1-1; D is uncertain. Germline V gives CDR1 LGHDT, CDR2 YNNKEL (reference sequence). V was cut by 3 bases and J by 8 bases, with 7 bases left in between. The CDR3 has 11 amino acids. The CDR3 here is CASSHLREAFF. In DNA, the CDR3 is TGTGCCAGCAGCCACCTAAGGGAAGCTTTCTTT.